A selection of T cell receptor beta chains follows, all from one sample in a study of Tregs in tolerant kidney transplant recipients. TCRdb keeps only in-frame clones here, not all; method: immunoSEQ multiplex PCR. The sample lists around 70,000 clones; around nine tenths were seen once. This material consisted of CD8+ T cells from blood, taken before the transplant. These receptors were collected from a human donor who received a combined kidney and bone marrow transplant. Both conserved end residues are part of each CDR3. The D gene is left open where the match is weak. Clone size is shown for a subset of rows, as once, few, many or a class of expanded clone.

NA | TRBJ1-2 | TRBV7-6 | TRBD1 | TGTGCCAGCAGCTTAGGGACAGGGGCGGATGGCTACACCTTC | CASSLGTGADGYTF
NA | TRBJ1-5 | TRBV19 | TRBD1 | TGTGCCAGTAGTATCGGACAGGGTAGCAATCAGCCCCAGCATTTT | CASSIGQGSNQPQHF
NA | TRBJ2-2 | TRBV5-6 | NA | TGTGCCAGCAGCTTCAGCGGGGAGCTGTTTTTT | CASSFSGELFF
NA | TRBJ1-2 | TRBV27 | TRBD1 | TGTGCCAGCCGCCCAACAGGGGGTTACTATGGCTACACCTTC | CASRPTGGYYGYTF
NA | TRBJ1-1 | TRBV6-6 | TRBD1 | TGTGCCAGCTCAATAGACAGGGGGCTTGGGGCTTTCTTT | CASSIDRGLGAFF
NA | TRBJ2-3 | TRBV9 | TRBD2 | TGTGCCAGCAGCCCCTCGGGACTAAGCACAGATACGCAGTATTTT | CASSPSGLSTDTQYF
once | TRBJ2-7 | TRBV7-9 | TRBD1 | TGTGCCAGCAGCCCGGGGACAGGACCCACCTACGAGCAGTACTTC | CASSPGTGPTYEQYF
NA | TRBJ2-7 | TRBV9 | NA | TGTGCCAGCAGCTACGAGACTAGTGGGGAGCAGTACTTC | CASSYETSGEQYF
NA | TRBJ2-7 | TRBV7-8 | TRBD2 | TGTGCCAGCAGCGAGGGACTAGCGGGAGGCGAGCAGTACTTC | CASSEGLAGGEQYF
NA | TRBJ2-5 | TRBV28 | NA | TGTGCCAGCAGTTTCACAGGGTGGCAAGAGACCCAGTACTTC | CASSFTGWQETQYF
NA | TRBJ1-1 | TRBV19 | NA | TGTGCCAGTAGTATAGATGGGAGGAACACTGAAGCTTTCTTT | CASSIDGRNTEAFF
NA | TRBJ2-5 | TRBV15 | NA | TGTGCCACCAGCGGAATACAGGGTTTAGGGGAGACCCAGTACTTC | CATSGIQGLGETQYF